This T cell receptor (beta chain) comes out of a study of cytomegalovirus exposure and HLA in healthy donors. Study outcomes and limitations: In a later analysis, TCR beta V- and J-gene trimming showed a link to a missense DCLRE1C variant.

In the PCR, 60 Vbeta and 13 Jbeta primers were used. Repertoires were generated with immunoSEQ multiplex PCR, while TCRdb's copy carries only in-frame clones and drops some. The sample lists more than 150,000 clones; roughly 72% were seen once. Comment on this clone: The antigen remains undetermined.

This receptor was identified in a man aged 35 to 55 in good health and CMV-seronegative. Input material: PBMCs.

The CDR3: CASVSGRSSDTQYF. The CDR3 nucleotides are TGTGCCAGCGTTAGCGGGAGGTCGTCAGATACGCAGTATTTT. The chain joins TRBV2 to TRBJ2-3; TRBD2 matches 10 bases. Per the germline V gene, CDR1 is SNHLY and CDR2 is FYNNEI. With 8 bases clipped from V and 4 bases from J, the junction kept 6 bases outside the gene matches. CDR3 size: 14 residues.